Shown below are 26 T cell receptor beta chains from a single sample sequenced in a study of human T cells and chemical hapten exposure. TCRdb re-analysed the RACE reads in MiXCR, keeping a single row per CDR3 protein. The data show roughly 200,000 distinct CDR3 sequences, about 22% seen once. Indicated time point: patch test 1, 2 weeks after DPC sensitization. As to treatment: therapeutic diphenylcyclopropenone sensitization with weekly scalp DPC. The sequenced sample was whole blood, obtained in connection with sensitization to the hapten diphenylcyclopropenone (DPC). Source of these receptors: a woman aged 45-60 years with alopecia areata. Some clones in this sample may be carry-over from other donors' samples.

In its sample, this clonotype was seen a few times. The rearrangement links TRBV3-1 to TRBJ2-7, with 10 nucleotides matching TRBD1. After removal of 5 bases from V and 5 bases from J, the junction contained 12 bases not matched to a gene. The CDR3 covers 16 residues. Germline V gene lookup returns CDR1 LGHDT and CDR2 YNNKEL (reference sequence). The CDR3 loop is CASSVHPGQGFDEQYF. Here the CDR3 DNA reads TGTGCCAGCAGCGTACACCCGGGACAGGGGTTCGACGAGCAGTACTTC.

V gene TRBV29-1 combines with J gene TRBJ1-1; D not certain. The CDR3 sequence is 13 residues long. Germline V gene lookup returns CDR1 SQVTM and CDR2 ANQGSEA. Trimming pared 3 bases from V and 0 bases from J, leaving 8 bases between. The CDR3 loop reads CSVDMDVNTEAFF. CDR3 nucleotide sequence: TGCAGCGTTGACATGGACGTGAACACTGAAGCTTTCTTT.

Only a few counts were recorded for this clonotype. The V gene is TRBV7-9, the J gene TRBJ2-7, with 9 bases that match TRBD1. After removal of 5 bases from V and 3 bases from J, the junction contained 5 bases not matched to a gene. CDR3 size: 14 residues. Germline V CDR1 and CDR2: SEHNR, FQNEAQ (reference sequence). CDR3 in DNA: TGTGCCAGCAGCGCCCGGGACAGGGACTACGAGCAGTACTTC. Amino acid sequence: CASSARDRDYEQYF.

This clonotype turned up a few times. The J gene is TRBJ2-1, the V gene TRBV7-9; 7 bases are shared with TRBD2. The CDR3 extends over 12 amino acids. V gave up 5 bases and J gave up 11 bases; unmatched junction bases: 6. Germline V gives CDR1 SEHNR, CDR2 FQNEAQ (reference sequence). CDR3 residues: CASSTGLRQQFF. The DNA of the CDR3 is TGTGCCAGCAGCACGGGACTACGGCAGCAGTTCTTC.

This chain links TRBV6-5 with TRBJ1-2; D is undetermined. In germline, CDR1 is MNHEY, CDR2 SVGAGI. This CDR3 comprises 14 residues. V lost 2 bases to trimming and J lost 6 bases, with 13 bases between them. The CDR3 loop reads CASSYADGRNGYTF. The CDR3 DNA reads as TGTGCCAGCAGTTACGCTGACGGACGCAATGGCTACACCTTC.

About this clonotype: A far larger clone lies a single base away; this is likely a read error. The V and J genes are TRBV7-2 and TRBJ2-5; D unresolved. Germline lookup yields CDR1 SGHTA and CDR2 FQGNSA. This CDR3 region has 11 residues. The CDR3 is CASGLGETQYF. The CDR3 nucleotides are TGTGCCAGCGGCTTAGGAGAGACCCAGTACTTC.

This clonotype was counted between two and nine times. The rearrangement joins TRBV6-4 to TRBJ2-1, with 8 bases aligning to TRBD2. V gave up 4 bases and J gave up 9 bases; unmatched junction bases: 5. The CDR3 sequence is 13 residues long. Germline CDR1 and CDR2: MRHNA and SNTAGT. The CDR3, as DNA: TGTGCCAGCAGTGTACGGGAGGGCCTTGAGCAGTTCTTC. The encoded protein is CASSVREGLEQFF.

This chain joins TRBV11-2 and TRBJ2-2; D gene unclear. From germline, CDR1 is SGHAT and CDR2 FQNNGV. V was clipped by 6 bases and J by 6 bases, with 8 bases between them. The CDR3 loop spans 12 amino acids. CDR3 nucleotides: TGTGCCAGCAGTCCCATCTCCGGGGAGCTGTTTTTT. Translating gives CASSPISGELFF. Full variable domain (remainder filled in from reference TRBV11-2 and TRBJ2-2): EAGVAQSPRYKIIEKRQSVAFWCNPISGHATLYWYQQILGQGPKLLIQFQNNGVVDDSQLPKDRFSAERLKGVDSTLKIQPAKLEDSAVYLCASSPISGELFFGEGSRLTVL.

The chain employs TRBV18 and TRBJ2-1; 7 bases map to TRBD2. Germline lookup yields CDR1 KGHSH and CDR2 LQKENI. The V segment lost 3 bases and the J segment 7 bases; nucleotides outside the gene matches: 3. This CDR3 comprises 13 residues. The CDR3: CASSPLLANEQFF. The CDR3 nucleotides read TGTGCCAGCTCACCCTTACTAGCGAATGAGCAGTTCTTC.

This clonotype has more than one count but fewer than ten. V usage is TRBV19 and J usage is TRBJ1-2; D is unresolved. Trimming removed 4 bases at V and 8 bases at J, with 14 bases between. CDR3 length equals 13 residues. Germline V lookup: CDR1 LNHDA, CDR2 SQIVND (reference sequence). The CDR3, as DNA: TGTGCCAGTAGTAGTATGACCCGAGGCGGCTACACCTTC. Amino acids: CASSSMTRGGYTF.

The chain has TRBV5-4 and TRBJ2-2; tentatively, D is TRBD1 or TRBD2 (5 bases each). Per the germline V gene, CDR1 is SGHNT and CDR2 is YYREEE (reference sequence). The CDR3 has 14 residues. The germline V and J ends were trimmed by 3 bases and 4 bases, with 10 bases remaining between them. CDR3 sequence: CASSSGTFTGELFF. The CDR3 coding sequence is TGTGCCAGCAGCTCCGGGACCTTCACCGGGGAGCTGTTTTTT.

J is TRBJ1-2 and V is TRBV6-1; D remains unclear. CDR3 length: 14 amino acids. Germline V gene data show CDR1 as MNHNS and CDR2 as SASEGT. With 6 bases removed from V and 2 bases from J, the gap between germline ends came to 13 bases. The CDR3 DNA is TGTGCCAGCAGGGAGACCCTAGGAAACTATGGCTACACCTTC. Amino acids: CASRETLGNYGYTF.

This sequence joins TRBV27 and TRBJ2-7; D may correspond to TRBD1 or TRBD2 (6 bases each). The length of the CDR3 is 14 residues. Trimming pared 7 bases from V and 3 bases from J, leaving 16 bases between. Germline V gives CDR1 MNHEY, CDR2 SMNVEV (reference sequence). For the CDR3, the DNA is TGTGCCAGCACCAGGGGCGGGGTAGGCTACGAGCAGTACTTC. Protein product: CASTRGGVGYEQYF.

The count of this clonotype is one. The chain is built from TRBV27 and TRBJ1-1; D is unresolved. This CDR3 is 17 amino acids long. Trimming pared 0 bases from V and 1 base from J, leaving 15 bases between. Germline CDR1 and CDR2: MNHEY and SMNVEV (reference sequence). The CDR3 region is CASSLSRIGTGNTEAFF. As DNA, the CDR3 is TGTGCCAGCAGTTTATCCCGGATCGGAACGGGGAACACTGAAGCTTTCTTT.

This clonotype appeared a few times. The rearrangement uses TRBV29-1 and TRBJ1-2; D is undetermined. The V and J ends lost 2 bases and 9 bases respectively, with 13 bases between them. CDR1 and CDR2 (germline): SQVTM, ANQGSEA. This CDR3 comprises 12 residues. The CDR3 loop is CSVEMAGGSYTF. CDR3 coding DNA: TGCAGCGTTGAAATGGCCGGCGGTAGCTACACCTTC. The full variable domain, with the rest looked up from reference TRBV29-1 and TRBJ1-2, is SAVISQKPSRDICQRGTSLTIQCQVDSQVTMMFWYRQQPGQSLTLIATANQGSEATYESGFVIDKFPISRPNLTFSTLTVSNMSPEDSSIYLCSVEMAGGSYTFGSGTRLTVV.

J is TRBJ2-5 and V is TRBV29-1; D gene ambiguous. The CDR3 is 13 residues long. Germline assignment: CDR1 SQVTM and CDR2 ANQGSEA. V gave up 2 bases and J gave up 1 base, with 8 bases separating them. The CDR3 reads CSVEMAVQETQYF. The CDR3, as DNA: TGCAGCGTTGAAATGGCTGTCCAAGAGACCCAGTACTTC.

The CDR3 bases are TGCGCCAGCAGCCCTTTGCCGGGAGTGGGGTACGAGCAGTACTTC. Its translation: CASSPLPGVGYEQYF. The genes are TRBV4-1 and TRBJ2-7; D is possibly TRBD2 (6 bases). From germline, CDR1 is MGHRA and CDR2 YSYEKL. Deletions cut 4 bases from V and 4 bases from J, with 17 bases between. The CDR3 is made up of 15 amino acids.

V gene TRBV5-1 combines with J gene TRBJ1-5; a possible D gene is TRBD1 (5 bases). The CDR3 loop spans 11 amino acids. Trimming took off 4 bases at V and 6 bases at J, with 5 bases between the two ends. The germline CDR1 and CDR2 sequences are SGHRS and YFSETQ. CDR3 sequence (DNA): TGCGCCAGCAGCCAGGGTCAGCCCCAGCATTTT. This encodes CASSQGQPQHF.

The table lists this clonotype with a few counts. This sequence joins TRBV18 and TRBJ2-7; D possibly matches TRBD1 or TRBD2 (6 bases each). There are 14 residues in the CDR3. The V gene lost 6 bases and the J gene lost 9 bases, with 21 bases spanning the gap. Per the germline V gene, CDR1 is KGHSH and CDR2 is LQKENI. CDR3 in amino acids: CASSPLSKEGVQYF. The CDR3 bases are TGTGCCAGCTCTCCGCTGAGTAAGGAGGGGGTGCAGTACTTC.

This clonotype was detected a few times. V gene TRBV7-2 combines with J gene TRBJ1-5, with TRBD1 as a possible D gene (5 bases). Germline V CDR1 and CDR2: SGHTA, FQGNSA. The CDR3 contains 15 residues. Trimming shortened V by 2 bases and J by 3 bases, and 11 bases separated the two germline ends. CDR3 DNA: TGTGCCAGCAGCTTAAACAGGAGTCCCAATCAGCCCCAGCATTTT. This encodes CASSLNRSPNQPQHF.

This clonotype was recorded only once. This rearrangement joins TRBV5-1 to TRBJ2-1; D may be TRBD2 (6 bases). There are 13 residues in the CDR3. Per germline, CDR1 SGHRS and CDR2 YFSETQ. V gave up 7 bases and J gave up 5 bases, with 13 bases separating them. DNA of the CDR3: TGCGCCAGCCGGCTAGCGTTAAACAATGAGCAGTTCTTC. It yields the protein CASRLALNNEQFF.

The chain has TRBV20-1 and TRBJ1-1; tentatively, D is TRBD1 (6 bases). The CDR3 extends over 19 amino acids. V lost 0 bases and J 3 bases, leaving 26 bases between the germline ends. CDR1 is DFQATT, CDR2 SNEGSKA, per germline (reference sequence). The CDR3: CSARDRDGSGGLRDTEAFF. The CDR3 nucleotides are TGCAGTGCTAGAGATCGAGATGGGTCGGGGGGGCTTCGGGACACTGAAGCTTTCTTT.

The V and J genes are TRBV6-2 or TRBV6-3 and TRBJ2-2; 9 bases align to TRBD2. From germline, CDR1 is MNHEY and CDR2 SVGEGT. J lost 6 bases, V lost 6 bases, and 5 bases had no gene match. The CDR3 consists of 14 residues. The CDR3 is CASSVIAGAGELFF. The DNA of the CDR3 is TGTGCCAGCAGCGTGATAGCGGGAGCCGGGGAGCTGTTTTTT.

The chain links TRBV10-3 to TRBJ2-1, with TRBD2 matching over 7 bases. CDR1 is ENHRY and CDR2 is SYGVKD in the germline V gene. CDR3 size: 15 residues. V trimming: 2 bases; J trimming: 3 bases; junction bases outside the gene matches: 4. As DNA, the CDR3 is TGTGCCATCAGTGAGGCGGGAGTACTCTACAATGAGCAGTTCTTC. Translating gives CAISEAGVLYNEQFF.

The chain uses TRBV3-1 and TRBJ1-1; no clear D gene. Germline lookup yields CDR1 LGHDT and CDR2 YNNKEL (reference sequence). The CDR3 loop spans 14 amino acids. Trimming cost V 0 bases and J 4 bases, with 9 bases left between them. The CDR3 bases are TGTGCCAGCAGCCAAGAGTCGGGGTTCACTGAAGCTTTCTTT. Translating gives CASSQESGFTEAFF. Together with reference TRBV3-1 and TRBJ1-1, the CDR3 gives the full variable domain: DTAVSQTPKYLVTQMGNDKSIKCEQNLGHDTMYWYKQDSKKFLKIMFSYNNKELIINETVPNRFSPKSPDKAHLNLHINSLELGDSAVYFCASSQESGFTEAFFGQGTRLTVV.

The genes are TRBV20-1 and TRBJ2-2; the match to TRBD1 covers 8 bases. The germline V gene encodes CDR1 DFQATT and CDR2 SNEGSKA (reference sequence). CDR3 length: 18 amino acids. J gave up 4 bases and V 0 bases, and 13 bases lay outside the gene matches. For the CDR3, the DNA is TGCAGTGCTAGAGATCTAGGGCAGGGGGCGTCGTTCACCGGGGAGCTGTTTTTT. Amino acids: CSARDLGQGASFTGELFF.